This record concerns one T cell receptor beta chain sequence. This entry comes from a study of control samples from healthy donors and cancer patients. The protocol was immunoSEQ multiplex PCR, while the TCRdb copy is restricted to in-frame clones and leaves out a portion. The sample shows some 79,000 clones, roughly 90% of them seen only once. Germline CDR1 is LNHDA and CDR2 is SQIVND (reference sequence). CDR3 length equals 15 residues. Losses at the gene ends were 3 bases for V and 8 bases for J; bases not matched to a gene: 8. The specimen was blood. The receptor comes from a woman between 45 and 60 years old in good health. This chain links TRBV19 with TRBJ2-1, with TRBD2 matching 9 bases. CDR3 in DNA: TGTGCCAGTAGTATTAAGGTAGCGGGAGATTATGAGCAGTTCTTC. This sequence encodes CASSIKVAGDYEQFF.